These 8 T cell receptor beta chains were all obtained from the same sample, sequenced in a study of T cells in Graves' hyperthyroidism and ophthalmopathy. RNA transcripts were the template for amplifying TCR beta CDR3 regions. First-round RT-PCR with HTBI primers amplified the TCR CDR3 region. TCRdb reprocessed the multiplex PCR reads with MiXCR, giving one entry per CDR3 protein. Of about 400,000 distinct CDR3 sequences in the sample, approximately 15% are singletons; the top ten hold approximately 5.8%. Sequenced: blood. Receptors originate from a woman between 18 and 29 years old with Graves' hyperthyroidism.

V usage is TRBV19 and J usage is TRBJ1-1, with D hard to call. This CDR3 contains 14 residues. Germline-derived CDR1 and CDR2 are LNHDA and SQIVND (reference sequence). With 1 base removed from V and 0 bases from J, the gap between germline ends came to 6 bases. The CDR3 sequence is CASSIGHMNTEAFF. CDR3 sequence (DNA): TGTGCCAGTAGTATAGGACACATGAACACTGAAGCTTTCTTT. Using reference TRBV19 and TRBJ1-1 for the parts outside the CDR3, the full variable domain is DGGITQSPKYLFRKEGQNVTLSCEQNLNHDAMYWYRQDPGQGLRLIYYSQIVNDFQKGDIAEGYSVSREKKESFPLTVTSAQKNPTAFYLCASSIGHMNTEAFFGQGTRLTVV.

This clonotype was seen many times. V is TRBV29-1 and J is TRBJ2-1; D is ambiguous. This CDR3 has 12 residues. V was clipped by 4 bases and J by 6 bases, with 10 bases between them. Germline V gene sequence: CDR1 SQVTM, CDR2 ANQGSEA. As DNA, the CDR3 is TGCAGCGTTGGTCTACCGGCCAATGAGCAGTTCTTC. It translates to CSVGLPANEQFF.

This clonotype was counted ten times or more. The chain couples TRBV30 to TRBJ1-2; D is possibly TRBD1 (6 bases). The CDR3 runs to 14 residues. CDR1 and CDR2 (germline): GTSNPN, SVGIG (reference sequence). Trimming cost V 1 base and J 7 bases, with 16 bases left between them. The CDR3 is CAWSGAGGNSGYTF. CDR3 nucleotide sequence: TGTGCCTGGAGTGGGGCCGGGGGCAATTCTGGCTACACCTTC.

This clonotype was detected only a few times. The CDR3 DNA sequence: TGTGCCAGCAGCTTGGCCTCCGGACTACGGATGGCCAATGAGCAGTTCTTC. It yields the protein CASSLASGLRMANEQFF. The rearrangement links TRBV5-6 to TRBJ2-1; possibly TRBD2 for D (6 bases). This CDR3 has 17 residues. V was trimmed by 0 bases and J by 6 bases, leaving 19 bases between them. The germline V gene has CDR1 SGHDT and CDR2 YYEEEE.

V usage is TRBV9 and J usage is TRBJ2-6; D perhaps matches TRBD1 (6 bases). The CDR3 contains 16 residues. CDR1 and CDR2 (germline): SGDLS, YYNGEE. Trimming pared 2 bases from V and 2 bases from J, leaving 11 bases between. CDR3 nucleotide sequence: TGTGCCAGCAGCGTTAACAGGGTGCCTGGGGCCAACGTCCTGACTTTC. Residues: CASSVNRVPGANVLTF.

The J gene is TRBJ1-2, the V gene TRBV6-2 or TRBV6-3; 9 positions match TRBD1. CDR1 and CDR2 (germline): MNHEY, SVGEGT. V lost 7 bases and J lost 6; bases outside the gene matches: 9. The CDR3 contains 14 residues. CDR3 coding DNA: TGTGCCAGCATTCCGGGACAGGGTATGGATGGCTACACCTTC. It specifies CASIPGQGMDGYTF.

The chain is built from TRBV2 and TRBJ2-1; 12 bases align to TRBD2. The CDR3 contains 20 residues. Germline-derived CDR1 and CDR2 are SNHLY and FYNNEI. J gave up 3 bases and V 6 bases, and 18 bases lay outside the gene matches. Here the CDR3 DNA reads TGTGCCAGCAGCGGCGGACTAGCGGGATGGGGCGTCGCGAGCTACAATGAGCAGTTCTTC. Its protein is CASSGGLAGWGVASYNEQFF.

This clonotype was found many times. This chain uses TRBV28 with TRBJ1-4; weak D call: TRBD1 (6 bases). Trimming pared 2 bases from V and 0 bases from J, leaving 7 bases between. This CDR3 comprises 15 residues. Germline values: CDR1 MDHEN, CDR2 SYDVKM. The CDR3 here is CASSLRTATNEKLFF. DNA of the CDR3: TGTGCCAGCAGTTTACGGACAGCAACTAATGAAAAACTGTTTTTT.